Listed here are 10 T cell receptor beta chains from one sample, sequenced in a study of a mutant IDH1 vaccine in newly diagnosed glioma. Regarding time point: week 35, safety follow-up. Each dose delivered 300 ug of mutant IDH1 20-mer peptide subcutaneously with imiquimod. Produced via immunoSEQ multiplex PCR; TCRdb's table is partial and in-frame only. The sample has 30,000 to 40,000 clones, roughly 78% seen once; the top ten hold more than 3%. Their target antigens are unknown. The material was PBMCs, obtained from a glioma patient whose treatment included an IDH1 peptide vaccine. These receptor sequences come from a man aged 35-49 years with glioma. Some clones in this sample may be carry-over from other donors' samples.

The chain joins TRBV6-5 to TRBJ1-6, with D unclear. Germline assignment: CDR1 MNHEY and CDR2 SVGAGI. V was pared by 0 bases and J by 9 bases, with 9 bases between. The CDR3 consists of 14 residues. The CDR3 DNA reads as TGTGCCAGCAGTTACTCAGGGTTTCTTTCACCCCTCCACTTT. Translation gives CASSYSGFLSPLHF.

V is TRBV9 and J is TRBJ2-7; TRBD1 aligns across 9 bases. This CDR3 comprises 16 residues. The junction had 9 bases not matched to a gene; V was cut back by 3 bases and J by 2 bases. Germline CDR1 SGDLS, CDR2 YYNGEE. The CDR3 DNA follows: TGTGCCAGCAGCGCGAACCGGGACAGGGTAACCTACGAGCAGTACTTC. As protein: CASSANRDRVTYEQYF. The complete variable domain, with remaining parts taken from reference TRBV9 and TRBJ2-7, reads DSGVTQTPKHLITATGQRVTLRCSPRSGDLSVYWYQQSLDQGLQFLIQYYNGEERAKGNILERFSAQQFPDLHSELNLSSLELGDSALYFCASSANRDRVTYEQYFGPGTRLTVT.

The chain has TRBV7-2 and TRBJ2-2, with D possibly being TRBD1 (5 bases). V was trimmed by 0 bases and J by 5 bases, leaving 10 bases between them. The CDR3 length is 15 residues. From germline, CDR1 is SGHTA and CDR2 FQGNSA. CDR3 protein: CASSLAGARTGELFF. The DNA for the CDR3 is TGTGCCAGCAGCTTAGCAGGGGCTAGGACCGGGGAGCTGTTTTTT.

The V and J genes are TRBV7-8 and TRBJ2-5, with 9 positions matching TRBD2. This CDR3 has 16 amino acids. CDR1 is SGHVS, CDR2 FQNEAQ, per germline. V was clipped by 1 base and J by 1 base; unmatched bases: 4. The CDR3 coding sequence is TGTGCCAGCAGCTTAGAGGTAGCGGGGGCCCAAGAGACCCAGTACTTC. Translation: CASSLEVAGAQETQYF. Full variable domain (rest looked up from reference TRBV7-8 and TRBJ2-5): GAGVSQSPRYKVAKRGQDVALRCDPISGHVSLFWYQQALGQGPEFLTYFQNEAQLDKSGLPSDRFFAERPEGSVSTLKIQRTQQEDSAVYLCASSLEVAGAQETQYFGPGTRLLVL.

Notes on this clone: No DNA is shown, since the ends of the CDR3 on it are uncertain; the CDR3 is the one TCRdb lists. The CDR3 protein is CASSSSGTGSPLHF. The V call is TRBV6-5, the J call TRBJ1-6. Germline lookup yields CDR1 MNHEY and CDR2 SVGAGI. The length of the CDR3 is 14 amino acids, counting both ends.

The rearrangement links TRBV6-6 to TRBJ2-1; D might be TRBD2 (6 bases). This CDR3 has 16 amino acids. V was cut by 0 bases and J by 5 bases, with 14 bases left in between. CDR1 is MNHNY, CDR2 SVGAGI, per germline (reference sequence). CDR3 nucleotide sequence: TGTGCCAGCAGTTACTCTGGTAGCGGACTCAACAATGAGCAGTTCTTC. Its translation: CASSYSGSGLNNEQFF.

This clone was counted only a few times. CDR3 in amino acids: CASTHRGGYVSPLHF. CDR3 sequence (DNA): TGTGCCAGTACCCACCGAGGGGGCTACGTCTCACCCCTCCACTTT. V usage is TRBV19 and J usage is TRBJ1-6; 7 bases map to TRBD1. The CDR3 runs to 15 residues. Germline V gene sequence: CDR1 LNHDA, CDR2 SQIVND (reference sequence). V was pared by 7 bases and J by 10 bases, with 13 bases of the junction left unmatched.

This sequence joins TRBV19 and TRBJ2-7, with D possibly matching TRBD2 (5 bases). CDR1 and CDR2 from the germline V gene are LNHDA and SQIVND (reference sequence). The CDR3 is 18 residues long. V was pared by 3 bases and J by 0 bases, with 21 bases between. CDR3 bases: TGTGCCAGTAGTATGAAGTGGAGAGGGCCGGGGAGCTCCTACGAGCAGTACTTC. Protein: CASSMKWRGPGSSYEQYF.

This clone was seen just once. The CDR3 reads CASSLPKDRDNEQFF. DNA for the CDR3: TGCGCCAGCAGCCTTCCTAAGGACAGGGACAATGAGCAGTTCTTC. The J gene is TRBJ2-1, the V gene TRBV4-1; 8 nucleotides align to TRBD1. The CDR3 runs to 15 residues. V was clipped by 4 bases and J by 5 bases; unmatched bases: 7. Germline lookup yields CDR1 MGHRA and CDR2 YSYEKL.

This chain connects TRBV5-1 to TRBJ2-1; 12 bases fit TRBD2. V lost 6 bases to trimming and J lost 8 bases; unmatched junction nucleotides: 12. CDR3 length: 16 residues. Per germline, CDR1 SGHRS and CDR2 YFSETQ. The DNA for the CDR3 is TGCGCCAGCAAGGAAGGAACTAGCGGGGGGTTCTATGAGCAGTTCTTC. Translating it yields CASKEGTSGGFYEQFF.